The 9 T cell receptor beta chains presented below share a single source sample, sequenced in a study of blood T cell repertoires in COVID-19. The assay was immunoSEQ multiplex PCR, and TCRdb's table has in-frame clones only and misses some. Of 200,000 or so clones listed, about 80% are singletons. Material: peripheral blood. Receptors originate from a young man with active or convalescent COVID-19.

The chain links TRBV7-3 to TRBJ1-2, with TRBD1 matching 12 bases. Germline values: CDR1 SGHTA, CDR2 FQGTGA. Trimming cost V 2 bases and J 5 bases; bases outside gene matches: 3. The CDR3 consists of 15 residues. CDR3 protein: CASSLGGQGAYGYTF. CDR3 nucleotide sequence: TGTGCCAGCAGCTTAGGGGGACAGGGGGCATATGGCTACACCTTC.

The chain couples TRBV3-1 (or the pseudogene TRBV3-2) to TRBJ1-2, with TRBD1 as a possible D gene (6 bases). CDR3 length: 16 amino acids. Germline assignment: CDR1 LGHDT and CDR2 YNNKEL (reference sequence). The germline V and J ends were trimmed by 5 bases and 6 bases, with 22 bases remaining between them. CDR3 amino acids: CASSFRGAQGVHGYTF. The CDR3 coding sequence is TGTGCCAGCAGCTTTCGGGGGGCACAGGGAGTGCATGGCTACACCTTC.

This chain uses TRBV10-3 with TRBJ1-2; D ambiguous. CDR3 length: 14 amino acids. In germline, CDR1 is ENHRY, CDR2 SYGVKD. V was clipped by 11 bases and J by 4 bases, with 20 bases between them. The CDR3: CAVHSLNPGYGYTF. The DNA for the CDR3 is TGTGCCGTCCACTCCTTAAACCCAGGCTATGGCTACACCTTC.

This clone appeared once. The J gene is TRBJ2-7, the V gene TRBV2; 14 nucleotides align to TRBD2. Germline-derived CDR1 and CDR2 are SNHLY and FYNNEI. CDR3 length: 17 amino acids. J was trimmed by 4 bases and V by 7 bases; bases with no gene match: 12. CDR3 nucleotide sequence: TGTGCCAGCATGGACCCCGGGACTAGCGGGAGCGCTTACGAGCAGTACTTC. Its protein is CASMDPGTSGSAYEQYF.

The rearrangement links TRBV15 to TRBJ1-1; tentative D call: TRBD1 (5 bases). Trimming left V 0 bases short and J 3 bases short, with 11 bases between. Germline loops: CDR1 LNHNV, CDR2 YYDKDF (reference sequence). This CDR3 region has 15 residues. CDR3 amino acids: CATSRDVGGDTEAFF. The CDR3 coding sequence is TGTGCCACCAGCAGAGATGTCGGGGGGGACACTGAAGCTTTCTTT.

This chain joins TRBV4-1 and TRBJ2-5; perhaps TRBD1 as D (5 bases). The ends were cut back, 5 bases at V and 0 bases at J, with 16 bases in the middle. Germline CDR1 reads MGHRA; CDR2 reads YSYEKL. This CDR3 has 16 residues. CDR3 region: CASSLESDTYQETQYF. The CDR3 DNA reads as TGCGCCAGCAGCTTAGAGTCGGACACCTACCAAGAGACCCAGTACTTC.

This clone has a handful of counts. V is TRBV7-9 and J is TRBJ1-2, with a weak D call TRBD1 (6 bases). CDR3 length equals 14 residues. The germline V gene encodes CDR1 SEHNR and CDR2 FQNEAQ (reference sequence). V lost 0 bases and J lost 7, with 12 bases in between. The CDR3 nucleotides are TGTGCCAGCAGCTTAGCCAGGGAACAGGGTGGCTACACCTTC. Its translation is CASSLAREQGGYTF.

The chain recombines TRBV19 with TRBJ1-5; 7 bases match TRBD1. CDR3 length equals 13 residues. With 7 bases clipped from V and 2 bases from J, the junction kept 2 bases outside the gene matches. Germline V CDR1 and CDR2: LNHDA, SQIVND (reference sequence). In nucleotides, the CDR3 is TGTGCCAGTACCACAGGGGGCAATCAGCCCCAGCATTTT. Residues: CASTTGGNQPQHF.

This rearrangement joins TRBV18 to TRBJ1-2; 7 bases line up with TRBD1. The germline V gene has CDR1 KGHSH and CDR2 LQKENI. V shed 3 bases and J 8 bases; nucleotides not matched to a gene: 6. The CDR3 has 13 residues. CDR3 loop: CASSPNQGEGYTF. The CDR3 DNA sequence: TGTGCCAGCTCACCTAACCAGGGGGAGGGCTACACCTTC.